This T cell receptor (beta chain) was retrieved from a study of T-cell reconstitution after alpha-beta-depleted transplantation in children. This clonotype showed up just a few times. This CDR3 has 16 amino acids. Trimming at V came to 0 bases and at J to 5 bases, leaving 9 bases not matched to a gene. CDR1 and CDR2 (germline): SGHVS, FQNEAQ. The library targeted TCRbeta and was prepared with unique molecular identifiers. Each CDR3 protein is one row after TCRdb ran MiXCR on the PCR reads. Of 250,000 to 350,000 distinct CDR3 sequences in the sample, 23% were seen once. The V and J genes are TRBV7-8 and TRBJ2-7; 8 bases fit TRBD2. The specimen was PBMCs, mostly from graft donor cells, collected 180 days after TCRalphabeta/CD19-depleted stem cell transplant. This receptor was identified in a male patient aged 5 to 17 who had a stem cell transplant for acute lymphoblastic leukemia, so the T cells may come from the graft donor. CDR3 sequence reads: CASSLAGTSRVDEQYF. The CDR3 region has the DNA TGTGCCAGCAGCTTAGCCGGGACTAGTCGGGTGGACGAGCAGTACTTC.